This record covers a single T cell receptor beta chain. CDR1 is SQVTM, CDR2 ANQGSEA, per germline. The V end was cut by 8 bases, the J end by 9 bases, with 29 bases between. This CDR3 is built from 16 residues. The entry originates in a study of tumor and adjacent non-tumor tissue in lung cancer. In the study overall: About 4.2 million productive TCRbeta reads were obtained per sample on average.

The template was RNA from unsorted bulk tissue. More than 3 cm separated this lung sample from the edge of the tumor. TCRbeta libraries were built with three rounds of nested PCR, modified from ARM-PCR. TCRdb recomputed calls from the multiplex PCR reads with MiXCR, one row per CDR3 protein. The repertoire includes over 100,000 distinct CDR3 sequences, about 65% of them detected once, and under 20% sits in the top ten. This TCR derives from a man in his fifties or sixties with non-small cell lung cancer. This rearrangement joins TRBV29-1 to TRBJ2-1; possibly TRBD1 for D (6 bases). The sequenced material came from distant non-tumor lung tissue. Here the CDR3 reads CSTNKATQGSMGEQFF. The DNA for the CDR3 is TGCAGCACTAACAAGGCCACACAGGGTAGCATGGGTGAGCAGTTCTTC.